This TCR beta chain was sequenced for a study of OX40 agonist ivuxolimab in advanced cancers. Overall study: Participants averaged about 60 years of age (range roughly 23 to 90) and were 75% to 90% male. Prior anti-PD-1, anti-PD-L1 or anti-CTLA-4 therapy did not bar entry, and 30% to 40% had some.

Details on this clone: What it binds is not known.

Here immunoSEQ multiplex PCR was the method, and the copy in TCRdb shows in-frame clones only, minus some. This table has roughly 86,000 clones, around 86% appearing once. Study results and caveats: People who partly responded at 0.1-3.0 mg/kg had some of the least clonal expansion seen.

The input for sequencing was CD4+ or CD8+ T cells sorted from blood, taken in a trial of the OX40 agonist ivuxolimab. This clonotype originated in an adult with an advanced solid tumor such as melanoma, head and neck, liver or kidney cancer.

CDR3 bases: TGTGCCAGCAGTGCCAGGGCCGGGACTGAAGCTTTCTTT. Protein sequence: CASSARAGTEAFF. The chain combines TRBV6-1 with TRBJ1-1, with a tentative D call TRBD1 (5 bases). This CDR3 has 13 amino acids. V was clipped by 4 bases and J by 5 bases, with 11 bases between them. Germline V gene sequence: CDR1 MNHNS, CDR2 SASEGT.